This T cell receptor (beta chain) originates from a study of cytomegalovirus exposure and HLA in healthy donors. The study's findings and limits: According to a subsequent analysis, TCR clusters from the first cohort were inclined to appear together in the roughly 120 validation repertoires. Whilst most TCR sequences proved rare, a subset of public TCRs occurred across many donors. There were some 150 TCR beta chains listed as cytomegalovirus-associated.

Comment on this clone: Its antigen is not identified.

TCRdb keeps only in-frame clones here, not all; method: immunoSEQ multiplex PCR. The sample shows about 330,000 clones, 86% of them seen only once. The sequence was collected from a woman under 30 in good health and CMV-seronegative. Source material: PBMCs.

CDR3 sequence (DNA): TGTGCCAGCAGCCCAGGGACAGCGGGCAATCAGCCCCAGCATTTT. Translated: CASSPGTAGNQPQHF. The rearrangement uses TRBV7-9 and TRBJ1-5; 7 bases fit TRBD1. V trimming: 5 bases; J trimming: 2 bases; junction bases outside the gene matches: 6. This CDR3 is 15 amino acids long. Germline V lookup: CDR1 SEHNR, CDR2 FQNEAQ (reference sequence).